The 8 T cell receptor beta chains below were found in one sample sequenced in a study of blood T cells in healthy people across ages. Through a sample-barcoded 5' primer and a J-beta primer mix, a second PCR was run for roughly 6 to 12 cycles. TCRdb recomputed calls from the 5' RACE reads with MiXCR, one row per CDR3 protein. The sample lists 590,000 or so distinct CDR3 sequences, about 28% occurring once. The material sequenced was blood. Source of these receptors: a woman of 80 years or more in good health.

This clonotype has at least ten counts. The chain links TRBV6-5 to TRBJ1-2; 7 bases are shared with TRBD1. This CDR3 is 14 amino acids long. Germline V gene data show CDR1 as MNHEY and CDR2 as SVGAGI. With 5 bases clipped from V and 4 bases from J, the junction kept 7 bases outside the gene matches. The CDR3 DNA reads TGTGCCAGCAGTCCGACAGGGATCGGCTATGGCTACACCTTC. As protein: CASSPTGIGYGYTF.

This clonotype showed up many times. DNA for the CDR3: TGTGCCAGCAGTGTAGGGGGAAGCCAAGAGACCCAGTACTTC. This encodes CASSVGGSQETQYF. The chain has TRBV6-1 and TRBJ2-5, with TRBD1 as a possible D gene (6 bases). This CDR3 is built from 14 residues. CDR1 is MNHNS and CDR2 is SASEGT in the germline V gene. Deletions cut 4 bases from V and 1 base from J, with 10 bases between.

This clonotype occurred many times. This chain links TRBV13 with TRBJ2-7, with D unclear. Germline V lookup: CDR1 PRHDT, CDR2 FYEKMQ (reference sequence). The CDR3 is 14 residues long. Between the trimmed V and J ends, which lost 0 bases and 0 bases, there was a span of 6 bases. CDR3 bases: TGTGCCAGCAGCTTAGGGGTCTACTCCTACGAGCAGTACTTC. Amino acids: CASSLGVYSYEQYF.

This clonotype was detected only a few times. V usage is TRBV2 and J usage is TRBJ1-5; D is undetermined. The V and J ends lost 1 base and 2 bases respectively, with 9 bases between them. Germline V gene sequence: CDR1 SNHLY, CDR2 FYNNEI. This CDR3 is built from 15 residues. This CDR3 is CASSEGVDGNQPQHF. CDR3 sequence (DNA): TGTGCCAGCAGTGAAGGGGTGGATGGCAATCAGCCCCAGCATTTT. The whole variable domain, remainder taken from reference TRBV2 and TRBJ1-5, is EPEVTQTPSHQVTQMGQEVILRCVPISNHLYFYWYRQILGQKVEFLVSFYNNEISEKSEIFDDQFSVERPDGSNFTLKIRSTKLEDSAMYFCASSEGVDGNQPQHFGDGTRLSIL.

The chain recombines TRBV7-2 with TRBJ1-4; the D gene is possibly TRBD1 (5 bases). CDR1 is SGHTA and CDR2 is FQGNSA in the germline V gene. Trimming took 1 base from V and 11 from J, leaving 17 bases between them. This CDR3 contains 15 residues. CDR3 in DNA: TGTGCCAGCAGCTTAGATCGGACAACCCGAGAGAAACTGTTTTTT. This translates into CASSLDRTTREKLFF.

This chain links TRBV20-1 with TRBJ2-2, with TRBD2 matching 9 bases. The CDR3 runs 14 residues. The germline V gene has CDR1 DFQATT and CDR2 SNEGSKA (reference sequence). Trimming cost V 1 base and J 7 bases; bases outside gene matches: 4. CDR3 DNA sequence: TGCAGTGCTAGAGGCGGGGGGGCCCACGGGGAGCTGTTTTTT. Translated: CSARGGGAHGELFF.

This clonotype was counted only a few times. This may be a read error: a much more frequent sequence differs by one nucleotide. V is TRBV29-1 and J is TRBJ2-7, with D tentatively TRBD2 (5 bases). The V end was cut by 3 bases, the J end by 3 bases, with 9 bases between. CDR1 and CDR2 (germline): SQVTM, ANQGSEA. The CDR3 spans 12 residues. CDR3: CSVELGSYEQYF. The CDR3 DNA is TGCAGCGTTGAGCTAGGGAGCTACGAGCAGTACTTC.

This clonotype was recorded at least ten times. The chain is built from TRBV28 and TRBJ2-7; D may be TRBD1 (7 bases). Germline CDR1 reads MDHEN; CDR2 reads SYDVKM. V was pared by 2 bases and J by 0 bases, with 11 bases between. The CDR3 runs 15 residues. The CDR3 protein is CASSLRGTVSYEQYF. CDR3 in DNA: TGTGCCAGCAGTTTACGGGGGACAGTCTCCTACGAGCAGTACTTC. Together with reference TRBV28 and TRBJ2-7, the CDR3 gives the full variable domain: DVKVTQSSRYLVKRTGEKVFLECVQDMDHENMFWYRQDPGLGLRLIYFSYDVKMKEKGDIPEGYSVSREKKERFSLILESASTNQTSMYLCASSLRGTVSYEQYFGPGTRLTVT.